A single sample gave rise to the 17 T cell receptor beta chains below, sequenced in a study of blood T cell repertoires in COVID-19. Assay used: immunoSEQ multiplex PCR; TCRdb lists only in-frame clones, some missing. The sample comprises under 200,000 clones, more than 85% of which are singletons, and approximately 0.62% rests with the top ten. The material sequenced was peripheral blood. The receptors derive from a man between 60 and 75 years old with COVID-19, enrolled during active disease.

The V gene is TRBV10-2, the J gene TRBJ2-3; TRBD2 aligns across 12 bases. Trimming cost V 6 bases and J 4 bases; bases outside gene matches: 8. The CDR3 runs to 16 residues. Germline V gene data show CDR1 as WSHSY and CDR2 as SAAADI. The CDR3 DNA reads TGCGCCAGCAGGCCGAGGAGACTAGCGGGAGCAGATACGCAGTATTTT. Its protein product is CASRPRRLAGADTQYF.

The J gene is TRBJ2-4, the V gene TRBV2, with unresolved D. This CDR3 has 12 amino acids. Germline V lookup: CDR1 SNHLY, CDR2 FYNNEI. V gave up 5 bases and J gave up 8 bases, with 10 bases separating them. The CDR3 nucleotides are TGTGCCAGCAGTAAAGATCCGGACATTCAGTACTTC. Protein sequence: CASSKDPDIQYF.

The gene calls are TRBV5-5 and TRBJ1-5; 9 nucleotides line up with TRBD1. Germline V lookup: CDR1 SGHKS, CDR2 YYEKEE (reference sequence). Losses at the gene ends were 2 bases for V and 6 bases for J; bases not matched to a gene: 6. This CDR3 has 15 residues. This CDR3 is CASSFTGGVSQPQHF. The DNA of the CDR3 is TGTGCCAGCAGCTTTACAGGGGGCGTGAGTCAGCCCCAGCATTTT. Full variable domain (outside the CDR3, taken from reference TRBV5-5 and TRBJ1-5): DAGVTQSPTHLIKTRGQQVTLRCSPISGHKSVSWYQQVLGQGPQFIFQYYEKEERGRGNFPDRFSARQFPNYSSELNVNALLLGDSALYLCASSFTGGVSQPQHFGDGTRLSIL.

The chain combines TRBV14 with TRBJ2-3, with 16 bases that match TRBD2. With 5 bases clipped from V and 5 bases from J, the junction kept 7 bases outside the gene matches. This CDR3 region has 17 residues. CDR1 is SGHDN and CDR2 is FVKESK in the germline V gene. The CDR3, as DNA: TGTGCCAGCAGCTCCGGGACTAGCGGGAGGGCCGGAGATACGCAGTATTTT. It specifies CASSSGTSGRAGDTQYF.

This clone turned up a few times. This chain connects TRBV12-3 or TRBV12-4 to TRBJ2-7; 7 bases match TRBD2. This CDR3 spans 13 amino acids. V trimming: 6 bases; J trimming: 5 bases; junction bases outside the gene matches: 7. CDR3 nucleotides: TGTGCCAGCAGAAGGACTAGTAGCCACGAGCAGTACTTC. Its protein product is CASRRTSSHEQYF.

J is TRBJ2-3 and V is TRBV18; 9 bases align to TRBD2. Per the germline V gene, CDR1 is KGHSH and CDR2 is LQKENI. Trimming took 1 base from V and 0 from J; bases not matched to a gene: 5. There are 17 residues in the CDR3. CDR3 amino acids: CASSPLPSGTSTDTQYF. The CDR3 nucleotides are TGTGCCAGCTCACCACTCCCTAGCGGGACTAGCACAGATACGCAGTATTTT.

The chain carries TRBV4-3 and TRBJ1-1, with TRBD1 identical over 9 bases. The CDR3 loop spans 18 amino acids. Germline assignment: CDR1 LGHNA and CDR2 YSLEER. The V and J ends lost 0 bases and 3 bases, in that order; junction bases with no gene match: 11. In nucleotides, the CDR3 is TGCGCCAGCAGCCAAGATTTACAGGGGGCGCTTAGTCACACTGAAGCTTTCTTT. Protein: CASSQDLQGALSHTEAFF.

The chain couples TRBV15 to TRBJ1-5; tentative D call: TRBD1 (5 bases). Germline CDR1 LNHNV, CDR2 YYDKDF (reference sequence). Trimming removed 0 bases from V and 5 bases from J, with 17 bases in between. This CDR3 is 17 amino acids long. The CDR3 nucleotides read TGTGCCACCAGCAGAGATGGAGGTGGGACTAGTTATCAGCCCCAGCATTTT. Its protein is CATSRDGGGTSYQPQHF.

V gene TRBV28 combines with J gene TRBJ2-7, with D tentatively TRBD1 (6 bases). The V gene's germline CDR1 is MDHEN and CDR2 SYDVKM. V was pared by 6 bases and J by 6 bases, with 12 bases between. This CDR3 has 12 residues. This chain's CDR3 is CASRQGQLEQYF. Written as DNA, the CDR3 is TGTGCCAGCAGACAGGGTCAGCTCGAGCAGTACTTC. Supplemented by reference TRBV28 and TRBJ2-7, the full variable domain reads DVKVTQSSRYLVKRTGEKVFLECVQDMDHENMFWYRQDPGLGLRLIYFSYDVKMKEKGDIPEGYSVSREKKERFSLILESASTNQTSMYLCASRQGQLEQYFGPGTRLTVT.

This chain uses TRBV7-2 with TRBJ2-3; 11 positions agree with TRBD2. Trimming cost V 3 bases and J 8 bases; bases outside gene matches: 1. The CDR3 consists of 13 residues. Germline CDR1 reads SGHTA; CDR2 reads FQGNSA. The CDR3 sequence is CASSLTSGVTQYF. The CDR3 coding sequence is TGTGCCAGCAGCTTGACTAGCGGGGTTACGCAGTATTTT.

The chain carries TRBV2 and TRBJ2-2; D perhaps matches TRBD1 (6 bases). Germline V gene sequence: CDR1 SNHLY, CDR2 FYNNEI. V lost 11 bases, J lost 4 bases, and 17 bases lay in between. The CDR3 is 14 amino acids. The CDR3 sequence is CAGGGGGGTGELFF. Here the CDR3 DNA reads TGTGCCGGTGGGGGCGGTGGTGGCACCGGGGAGCTGTTTTTT.

CDR3 loop: CASSRGSNTEAFF. The CDR3 DNA is TGTGCCAGCTCACGAGGCAGCAACACTGAAGCTTTCTTT. This chain links TRBV18 with TRBJ1-1; D unclear. The length of the CDR3 is 13 residues. Germline assignment: CDR1 KGHSH and CDR2 LQKENI. Deletions cut 4 bases from V and 2 bases from J, with 8 bases between.

The CDR3 loop reads CASSLRAGQPYNEQFF. The CDR3 bases are TGTGCCAGCAGCCTAAGGGCCGGACAGCCCTACAATGAGCAGTTCTTC. The chain combines TRBV14 with TRBJ2-1, with a possible D match to TRBD1 (6 bases). This CDR3 region has 16 residues. Germline CDR1 reads SGHDN; CDR2 reads FVKESK. V gave up 4 bases and J gave up 2 bases, with 15 bases separating them.

V is TRBV11-1 and J is TRBJ2-3; D gene uncertain. V gave up 1 base and J gave up 1 base, with 9 bases separating them. This CDR3 spans 15 amino acids. The germline V gene has CDR1 SGHAT and CDR2 FQDESV (reference sequence). CDR3 bases: TGTGCCAGCAGCTTAGGAGCCGAGGGCACAGATACGCAGTATTTT. It is translated as CASSLGAEGTDTQYF. Full variable domain (missing parts from reference TRBV11-1 and TRBJ2-3): EAEVAQSPRYKITEKSQAVAFWCDPISGHATLYWYRQILGQGPELLVQFQDESVVDDSQLPKDRFSAERLKGVDSTLKIQPAELGDSAMYLCASSLGAEGTDTQYFGPGTRLTVL.

The rearrangement uses TRBV28 and TRBJ2-3; 7 bases match TRBD1. This CDR3 is 17 amino acids long. Trimming cost V 5 bases and J 0 bases; bases outside gene matches: 11. The germline CDR1 and CDR2 sequences are MDHEN and SYDVKM. CDR3 coding DNA: TGTGCCAGCAGTATCACCCCGGGACAGAGAAGCACAGATACGCAGTATTTT. Its protein product is CASSITPGQRSTDTQYF.

The chain recombines TRBV5-6 with TRBJ1-5, with 7 bases lining up with TRBD1. The V gene end was trimmed by 2 bases and the J gene end by 5 bases; junction bases not matched to a gene: 7. Germline lookup yields CDR1 SGHDT and CDR2 YYEEEE. The CDR3 is 15 residues long. The DNA of the CDR3 is TGTGCCAGCAGCTTAAGACAGGGTAACGATCAGCCCCAGCATTTT. This encodes CASSLRQGNDQPQHF.

V is TRBV4-3 and J is TRBJ1-1, with 7 bases fitting TRBD1. The trim removed 4 bases at V and 1 base at J, leaving 3 bases unmatched. There are 14 residues in the CDR3. Germline V gene sequence: CDR1 LGHNA, CDR2 YSLEER. CDR3 in DNA: TGCGCCAGCAGCCGCAGACAGGGGAACACTGAAGCTTTCTTT. The encoded protein is CASSRRQGNTEAFF.